Shown below are 22 T cell receptor beta chains from a single sample sequenced in a study of radiotherapy plus CTLA-4 blockade in lung cancer. Method: immunoSEQ multiplex PCR; TCRdb's copy keeps in-frame clones and lacks some. The table lists 65,000 to 85,000 clones, under 75% of them singletons. The sample in question was peripheral blood, obtained from a patient treated with radiotherapy plus ipilimumab. These receptors came from a human donor with non-small cell lung cancer whose response to radiotherapy plus ipilimumab could not be evaluated.

The V gene is TRBV7-2, the J gene TRBJ2-3; D is ambiguous. The germline CDR1 and CDR2 sequences are SGHTA and FQGNSA. The V gene lost 3 bases and the J gene lost 0 bases, with 16 bases spanning the gap. The CDR3 consists of 17 residues. The CDR3 region is CASSFIGGFSSTDTQYF. CDR3 coding DNA: TGTGCCAGCAGCTTCATTGGCGGCTTCTCTAGCACAGATACGCAGTATTTT.

J is TRBJ2-5 and V is TRBV29-1; 7 positions match TRBD2. The CDR3 is 12 amino acids. Germline CDR1 SQVTM, CDR2 ANQGSEA. V shed 3 bases and J 5 bases; nucleotides not matched to a gene: 3. CDR3 DNA: TGCAGCGTTGATTCCGGGAGGGAGACCCAGTACTTC. Residues: CSVDSGRETQYF.

Only a few counts were recorded for this clone. This sequence joins TRBV4-1 and TRBJ2-1; 11 nucleotides match TRBD2. The CDR3 is 16 residues long. Unmatched junction bases numbered 4, after V lost 3 bases and J lost 3 bases. CDR1 is MGHRA, CDR2 YSYEKL, per germline. The CDR3, as DNA: TGCGCCAGCAGCCAGGGGACTAGCGGACACTACAATGAGCAGTTCTTC. Amino acid sequence: CASSQGTSGHYNEQFF.

Concerning this clone itself: The conserved phenylalanine or tryptophan is not found at the CDR3 terminus, so this likely reflects a read error. The chain uses TRBV27 and TRBJ1-2; D uncertain. Trimming cost V 5 bases and J 4 bases, with 14 bases left between them. This CDR3 is 14 amino acids long. Germline values: CDR1 MNHEY, CDR2 SMNVEV (reference sequence). DNA of the CDR3: TGTGCCAGCAGTCCTAGACAAGGAGGCTATGGCTACACCTCC. It encodes CASSPRQGGYGYTS.

There are a few counts of this clone. The rearrangement links TRBV7-9 to TRBJ1-1; tentative D call: TRBD1 (5 bases). CDR3 length: 15 amino acids. Trimming took off 0 bases at V and 5 bases at J, with 13 bases between the two ends. In germline, CDR1 is SEHNR, CDR2 FQNEAQ (reference sequence). In DNA form, the CDR3 reads TGTGCCAGCAGCTTAGCGGGGGGAGAGGGAACTGAAGCTTTCTTT. It codes for CASSLAGGEGTEAFF.

CDR3 amino acids: CASSPLAGGTDTQYF. CDR3 DNA: TGTGCCAGTAGCCCACTAGCGGGAGGAACAGATACGCAGTATTTT. The J gene is TRBJ2-3, the V gene TRBV19; TRBD2 matches 12 bases. CDR3 length: 15 amino acids. V trimming: 6 bases; J trimming: 3 bases; junction bases outside the gene matches: 4. The germline V gene encodes CDR1 LNHDA and CDR2 SQIVND (reference sequence).

V gene TRBV30 combines with J gene TRBJ2-7; no reliable D call. Trimming pared 0 bases from V and 6 bases from J, leaving 9 bases between. The germline V gene has CDR1 GTSNPN and CDR2 SVGIG (reference sequence). The CDR3 runs 12 residues. The DNA for the CDR3 is TGTGCCTGGAGTGTCATGACTGGCGAGCAGTACTTC. This gives the protein CAWSVMTGEQYF.

The sample holds a few counts of this clone. The chain links TRBV2 to TRBJ2-3, with D perhaps TRBD1 (5 bases). This CDR3 region has 11 residues. Per the germline V gene, CDR1 is SNHLY and CDR2 is FYNNEI. V lost 4 bases and J 9 bases, leaving 8 bases between the germline ends. DNA of the CDR3: TGTGCCAGCAGTGCAAGGGGAACGCAGTATTTT. The encoded protein is CASSARGTQYF. Using reference TRBV2 and TRBJ2-3 for the parts outside the CDR3, the full variable domain is EPEVTQTPSHQVTQMGQEVILRCVPISNHLYFYWYRQILGQKVEFLVSFYNNEISEKSEIFDDQFSVERPDGSNFTLKIRSTKLEDSAMYFCASSARGTQYFGPGTRLTVL.

The CDR3 DNA follows: TGTGCCAGCAGCCCGGACAGGGCTCCAGAGACCCAGTACTTC. It codes for CASSPDRAPETQYF. V is TRBV28 and J is TRBJ2-5; 8 bases are a match to TRBD1. The CDR3 has 14 amino acids. Trimming at V came to 6 bases and at J to 4 bases, leaving 7 bases not matched to a gene. Looked up from germline, CDR1 is MDHEN and CDR2 is SYDVKM. Variable domain in full (rest from reference TRBV28 and TRBJ2-5): DVKVTQSSRYLVKRTGEKVFLECVQDMDHENMFWYRQDPGLGLRLIYFSYDVKMKEKGDIPEGYSVSREKKERFSLILESASTNQTSMYLCASSPDRAPETQYFGPGTRLLVL.

This chain joins TRBV5-4 and TRBJ1-5; 8 bases fit TRBD1. The ends lost 0 bases at V and 1 base at J; junction bases unmatched: 6. The V gene's germline CDR1 is SGHNT and CDR2 YYREEE (reference sequence). The CDR3 is 17 residues long. The CDR3 nucleotides are TGTGCCAGCAGCTTGGGGGAGACAGGGGCGAGCAATCAGCCCCAGCATTTT. Translating gives CASSLGETGASNQPQHF.

The chain links TRBV18 to TRBJ2-7, with D tentatively TRBD1 (5 bases). Germline assignment: CDR1 KGHSH and CDR2 LQKENI. V was trimmed by 0 bases and J by 3 bases, leaving 12 bases between them. The CDR3 is 15 amino acids. Here the CDR3 reads CASSPPSAGLYEQYF. The CDR3 bases are TGTGCCAGCTCACCACCTTCGGCAGGGCTCTACGAGCAGTACTTC.

The chain carries TRBV25-1 and TRBJ2-3; the D is unclear. The CDR3 sequence is 16 residues long. Germline V gene sequence: CDR1 MGHDK, CDR2 SYGVNS. V lost 3 bases and J 2 bases, leaving 15 bases between the germline ends. CDR3 DNA sequence: TGTGCCAGCAGTGACACGGTCTCTATCCTCACAGATACGCAGTATTTT. Translation: CASSDTVSILTDTQYF.

The V gene is TRBV7-3, the J gene TRBJ1-2; 8 nucleotides align to TRBD1. The CDR3 length is 21 residues. V gave up 5 bases and J gave up 0 bases; unmatched junction bases: 23. In germline, CDR1 is SGHTA, CDR2 FQGTGA. CDR3: CASSPRNPNEVPGGANYGYTF. The CDR3 coding sequence is TGTGCCAGCAGCCCCCGTAACCCAAATGAGGTCCCAGGGGGCGCTAACTATGGCTACACCTTC. Together with reference TRBV7-3 and TRBJ1-2, the CDR3 gives the full variable domain: GAGVSQTPSNKVTEKGKYVELRCDPISGHTALYWYRQSLGQGPEFLIYFQGTGAADDSGLPNDRFFAVRPEGSVSTLKIQRTERGDSAVYLCASSPRNPNEVPGGANYGYTFGSGTRLTVV.

The chain has TRBV18 and TRBJ2-6; weak D call: TRBD1 (6 bases). This CDR3 has 17 residues. In germline, CDR1 is KGHSH, CDR2 LQKENI. Trimming left V 2 bases short and J 0 bases short, with 11 bases between. The CDR3 nucleotides are TGTGCCAGCTCACCATATCAGGGGAGCTCTGGGGCCAACGTCCTGACTTTC. Translation gives CASSPYQGSSGANVLTF.

This clone was seen a few times. This rearrangement joins TRBV5-4 to TRBJ1-1; D gene ambiguous. Between the trimmed V and J ends, which lost 1 base and 4 bases, there was a span of 11 bases. The CDR3 covers 14 residues. CDR1 and CDR2 from the germline V gene are SGHNT and YYREEE (reference sequence). The CDR3 nucleotides read TGTGCCAGCAGCTTGTTCCTTATTAGCACTGAAGCTTTCTTT. Translated, it gives CASSLFLISTEAFF. The full variable domain, with the rest looked up from reference TRBV5-4 and TRBJ1-1, is ETGVTQSPTHLIKTRGQQVTLRCSSQSGHNTVSWYQQALGQGPQFIFQYYREEENGRGNFPPRFSGLQFPNYSSELNVNALELDDSALYLCASSLFLISTEAFFGQGTRLTVV.

CDR3 DNA sequence: TGCGGACTAGCGGGAGTATACGAGCAGTACTTC. It translates to CGLAGVYEQYF. The genes are TRBV20-1 and TRBJ2-7; 13 bases map to TRBD2. Germline V gene data show CDR1 as DFQATT and CDR2 as SNEGSKA (reference sequence). The CDR3 has 11 amino acids.

The chain uses TRBV9 and TRBJ1-1; D might be TRBD1 (5 bases). Germline lookup yields CDR1 SGDLS and CDR2 YYNGEE. CDR3 length equals 15 residues. Deletions cut 4 bases from V and 3 bases from J, with 16 bases between. CDR3 residues: CASSPHGGVDTEAFF. The DNA for the CDR3 is TGTGCCAGCAGCCCCCATGGGGGGGTTGACACTGAAGCTTTCTTT.

This chain joins TRBV2 and TRBJ2-1; 10 nucleotides match TRBD2. With 4 bases clipped from V and 0 bases from J, the junction kept 6 bases outside the gene matches. The length of the CDR3 is 17 residues. Germline V gene lookup returns CDR1 SNHLY and CDR2 FYNNEI. This CDR3 reads CASSALAGEPSYNEQFF. In DNA, the CDR3 is TGTGCCAGCAGTGCCCTAGCGGGAGAACCCTCCTACAATGAGCAGTTCTTC.

The CDR3 sequence is CASSYGSNQPQHF. The CDR3, as DNA: TGTGCCAGCAGTTACGGCAGCAATCAGCCCCAGCATTTT. This chain links TRBV6-6 with TRBJ1-5; no definite D call. V lost 2 bases and J 1 base, leaving 3 bases between the germline ends. CDR1 and CDR2 (germline): MNHNY, SVGAGI (reference sequence). The CDR3 loop spans 13 amino acids.

This clone was detected ten times or more. The chain recombines TRBV21-1 with TRBJ2-7; the D segment call TRBD2 is taken from the table without a DNA check. TRBV21-1 is termed a pseudogene. There are 11 residues in the CDR3. Here the CDR3 DNA reads TGTGCCAGCGAGGGCTTCTACGAGCAGTACTTC. It specifies CASEGFYEQYF.

V usage is TRBV19 and J usage is TRBJ2-1, with 9 bases that match TRBD2. The V gene's germline CDR1 is LNHDA and CDR2 SQIVND (reference sequence). CDR3 length: 17 amino acids. The J segment lost 2 bases and the V segment lost 0 bases, leaving 5 bases of the junction unmatched. CDR3 in DNA: TGTGCCAGTAGTATAGATTCGGAGCGGGGGGCCTACAATGAGCAGTTCTTC. It is translated as CASSIDSERGAYNEQFF.

The chain recombines TRBV29-1 with TRBJ2-3; D is unclear. Per the germline V gene, CDR1 is SQVTM and CDR2 is ANQGSEA. Trimming took off 3 bases at V and 0 bases at J, with 13 bases between the two ends. This CDR3 is built from 15 residues. The CDR3 sequence: CSVDKPGLSTDTQYF. The DNA for the CDR3 is TGCAGCGTTGACAAACCGGGTCTGAGCACAGATACGCAGTATTTT.